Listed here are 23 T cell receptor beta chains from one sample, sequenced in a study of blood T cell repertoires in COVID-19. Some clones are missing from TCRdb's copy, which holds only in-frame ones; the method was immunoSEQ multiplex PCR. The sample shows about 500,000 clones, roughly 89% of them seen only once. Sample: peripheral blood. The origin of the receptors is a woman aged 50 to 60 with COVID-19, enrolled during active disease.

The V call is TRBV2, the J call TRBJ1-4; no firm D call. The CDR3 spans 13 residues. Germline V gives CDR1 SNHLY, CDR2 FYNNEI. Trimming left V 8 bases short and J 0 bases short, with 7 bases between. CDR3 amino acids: CASYRSTNEKLFF. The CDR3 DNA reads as TGTGCCAGCTACAGATCAACTAATGAAAAACTGTTTTTT.

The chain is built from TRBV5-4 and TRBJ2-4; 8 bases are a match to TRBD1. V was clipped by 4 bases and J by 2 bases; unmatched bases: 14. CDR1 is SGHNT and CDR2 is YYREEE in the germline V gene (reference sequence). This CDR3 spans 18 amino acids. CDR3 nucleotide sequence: TGTGCCAGCAGCAGAGGACAGGGAGGAGTCGGGACCAAAAACATTCAGTACTTC. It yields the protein CASSRGQGGVGTKNIQYF.

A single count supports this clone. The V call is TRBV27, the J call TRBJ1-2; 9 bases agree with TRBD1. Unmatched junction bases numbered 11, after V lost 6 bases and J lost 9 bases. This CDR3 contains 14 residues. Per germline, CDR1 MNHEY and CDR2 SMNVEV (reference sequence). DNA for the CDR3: TGTGCCAGCAGACAGGGACAGGGCAGAGAGAGCTACACCTTC. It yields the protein CASRQGQGRESYTF.

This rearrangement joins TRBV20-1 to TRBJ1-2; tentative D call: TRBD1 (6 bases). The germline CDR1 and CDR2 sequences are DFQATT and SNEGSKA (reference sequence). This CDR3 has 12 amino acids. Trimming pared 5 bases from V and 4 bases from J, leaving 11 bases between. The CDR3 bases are TGCAGTGCTGGTGACAGGTTCTATGGCTACACCTTC. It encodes CSAGDRFYGYTF.

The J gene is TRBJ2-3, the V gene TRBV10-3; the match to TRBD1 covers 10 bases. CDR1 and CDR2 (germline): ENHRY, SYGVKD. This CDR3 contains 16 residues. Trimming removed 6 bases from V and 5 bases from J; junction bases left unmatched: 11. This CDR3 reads CAIRTTTGGELDTQYF. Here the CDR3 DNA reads TGTGCCATCAGGACGACGACAGGGGGCGAGTTAGATACGCAGTATTTT.

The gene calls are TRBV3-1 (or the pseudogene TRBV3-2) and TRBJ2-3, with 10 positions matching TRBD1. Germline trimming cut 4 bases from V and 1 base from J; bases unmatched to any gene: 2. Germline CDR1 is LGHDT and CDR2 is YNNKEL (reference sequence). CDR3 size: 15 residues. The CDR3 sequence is CASSRQGARTDTQYF. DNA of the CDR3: TGTGCCAGCAGCCGACAGGGGGCGCGCACAGATACGCAGTATTTT.

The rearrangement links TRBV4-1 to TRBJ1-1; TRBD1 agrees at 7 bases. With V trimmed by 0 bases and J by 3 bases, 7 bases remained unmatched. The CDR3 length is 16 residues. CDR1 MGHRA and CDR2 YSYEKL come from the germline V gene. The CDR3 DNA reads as TGCGCCAGCAGCCAAGACCCGACAGGGCTGGACACTGAAGCTTTCTTT. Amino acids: CASSQDPTGLDTEAFF.

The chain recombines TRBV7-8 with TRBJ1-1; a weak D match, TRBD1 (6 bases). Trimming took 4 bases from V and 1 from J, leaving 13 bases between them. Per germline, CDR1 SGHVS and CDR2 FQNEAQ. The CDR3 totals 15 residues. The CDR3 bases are TGTGCCAGCAGCTCCCGACAGGTGGAGAACACTGAAGCTTTCTTT. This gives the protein CASSSRQVENTEAFF.

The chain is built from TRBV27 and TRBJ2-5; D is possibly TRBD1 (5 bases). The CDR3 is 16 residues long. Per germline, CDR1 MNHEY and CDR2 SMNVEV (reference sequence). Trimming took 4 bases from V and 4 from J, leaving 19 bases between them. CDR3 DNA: TGTGCCAGCAGTTCGCGCAGTGGGGCCTCGCGAGAGACCCAGTACTTC. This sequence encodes CASSSRSGASRETQYF.

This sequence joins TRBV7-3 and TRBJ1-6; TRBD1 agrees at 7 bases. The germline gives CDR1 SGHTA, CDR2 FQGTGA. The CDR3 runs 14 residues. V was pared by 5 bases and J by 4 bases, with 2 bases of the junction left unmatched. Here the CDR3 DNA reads TGTGCCAGCAGCCCACAGGGGTATAATTCACCCCTCCACTTT. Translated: CASSPQGYNSPLHF.

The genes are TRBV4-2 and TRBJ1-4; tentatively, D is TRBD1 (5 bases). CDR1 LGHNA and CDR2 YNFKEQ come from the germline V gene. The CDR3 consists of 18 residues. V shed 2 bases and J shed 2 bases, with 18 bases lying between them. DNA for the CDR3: TGTGCCAGCAGCCAATCTCTCGGAGGGGCCCGGACTAATGAAAAACTGTTTTTT. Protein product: CASSQSLGGARTNEKLFF.

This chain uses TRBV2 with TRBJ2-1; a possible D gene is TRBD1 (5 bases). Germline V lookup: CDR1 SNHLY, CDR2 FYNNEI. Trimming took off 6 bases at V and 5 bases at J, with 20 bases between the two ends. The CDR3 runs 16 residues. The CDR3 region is CASRGPFYGPHNEQFF. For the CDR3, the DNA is TGTGCCAGCAGGGGGCCCTTTTACGGGCCCCACAATGAGCAGTTCTTC.

CDR3 amino acids: CASSQAGITDTQYF. The DNA for the CDR3 is TGTGCCAGCAGCCAGGCCGGGATCACAGATACGCAGTATTTT. V and J are TRBV3-1 (or the pseudogene TRBV3-2) and TRBJ2-3; TRBD2 is a possible D gene (5 bases). Germline V gene sequence: CDR1 LGHDT, CDR2 YNNKEL (reference sequence). The CDR3 covers 14 residues. V lost 3 bases to trimming and J lost 2 bases, with 9 bases between them.

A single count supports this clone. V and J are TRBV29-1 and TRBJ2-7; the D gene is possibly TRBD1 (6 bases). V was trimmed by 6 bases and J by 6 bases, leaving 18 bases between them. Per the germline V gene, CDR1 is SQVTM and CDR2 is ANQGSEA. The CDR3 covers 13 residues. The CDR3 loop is CSVRVTGMGEQYF. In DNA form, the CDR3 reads TGCAGCGTCCGCGTGACAGGAATGGGCGAGCAGTACTTC.

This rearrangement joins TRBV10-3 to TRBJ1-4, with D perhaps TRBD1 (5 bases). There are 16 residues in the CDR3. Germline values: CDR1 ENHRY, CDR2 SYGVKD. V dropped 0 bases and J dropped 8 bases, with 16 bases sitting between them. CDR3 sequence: CAISESGLRTREKLFF. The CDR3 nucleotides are TGTGCCATCAGTGAGTCCGGATTAAGGACAAGAGAAAAACTGTTTTTT.

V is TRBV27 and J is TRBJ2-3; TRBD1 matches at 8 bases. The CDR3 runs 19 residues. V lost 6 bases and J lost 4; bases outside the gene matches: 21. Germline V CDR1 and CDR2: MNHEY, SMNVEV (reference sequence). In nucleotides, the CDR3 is TGTGCCAGCAGACAGCGCGGAATAAGCGACAGGGGCTTCTCAGATACGCAGTATTTT. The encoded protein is CASRQRGISDRGFSDTQYF.

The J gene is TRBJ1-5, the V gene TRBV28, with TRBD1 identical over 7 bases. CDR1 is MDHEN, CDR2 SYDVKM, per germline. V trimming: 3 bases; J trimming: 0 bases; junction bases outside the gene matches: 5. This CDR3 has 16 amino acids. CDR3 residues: CASSLTGTHSNQPQHF. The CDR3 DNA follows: TGTGCCAGCAGTTTGACAGGGACTCATAGCAATCAGCCCCAGCATTTT.

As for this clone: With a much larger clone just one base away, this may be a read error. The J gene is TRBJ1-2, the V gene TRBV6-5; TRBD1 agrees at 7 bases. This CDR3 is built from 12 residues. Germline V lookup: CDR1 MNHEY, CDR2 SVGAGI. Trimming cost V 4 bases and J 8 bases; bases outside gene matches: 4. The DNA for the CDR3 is TGTGCCAGCAGTTTGACAGGGAAGGGCTACACCTTC. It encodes CASSLTGKGYTF.

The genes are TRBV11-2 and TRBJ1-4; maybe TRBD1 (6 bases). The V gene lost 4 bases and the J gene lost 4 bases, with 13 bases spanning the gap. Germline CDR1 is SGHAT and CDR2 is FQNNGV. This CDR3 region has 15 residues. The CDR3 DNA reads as TGTGCCAGCAGCTCGCAAACAGGGAATAATGAAAAACTGTTTTTT. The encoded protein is CASSSQTGNNEKLFF.

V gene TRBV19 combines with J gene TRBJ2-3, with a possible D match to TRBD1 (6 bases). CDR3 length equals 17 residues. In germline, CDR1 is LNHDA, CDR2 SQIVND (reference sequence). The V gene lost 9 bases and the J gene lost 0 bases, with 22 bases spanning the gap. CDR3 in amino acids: CASGANRDPTSTDTQYF. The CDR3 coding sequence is TGTGCCAGCGGCGCGAACAGGGACCCCACTAGCACAGATACGCAGTATTTT. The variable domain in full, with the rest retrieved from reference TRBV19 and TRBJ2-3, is DGGITQSPKYLFRKEGQNVTLSCEQNLNHDAMYWYRQDPGQGLRLIYYSQIVNDFQKGDIAEGYSVSREKKESFPLTVTSAQKNPTAFYLCASGANRDPTSTDTQYFGPGTRLTVL.

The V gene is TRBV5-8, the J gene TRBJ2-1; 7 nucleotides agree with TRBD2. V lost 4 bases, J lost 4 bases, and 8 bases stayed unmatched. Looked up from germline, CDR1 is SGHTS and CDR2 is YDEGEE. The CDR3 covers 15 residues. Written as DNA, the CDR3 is TGTGCCAGCAGCCTGCGGGGGTCCGTTTACAATGAGCAGTTCTTC. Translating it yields CASSLRGSVYNEQFF. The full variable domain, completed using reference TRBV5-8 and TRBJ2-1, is EAGVTQSPTHLIKTRGQQATLRCSPISGHTSVYWYQQALGLGLQFLLWYDEGEERNRGNFPPRFSGRQFPNYSSELNVNALELEDSALYLCASSLRGSVYNEQFFGPGTRLTVL.

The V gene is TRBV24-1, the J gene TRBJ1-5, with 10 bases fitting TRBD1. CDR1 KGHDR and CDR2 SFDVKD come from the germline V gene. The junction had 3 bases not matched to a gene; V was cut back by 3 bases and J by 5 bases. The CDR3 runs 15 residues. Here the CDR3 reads CATSDGTGADQPQHF. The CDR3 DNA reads TGTGCCACCAGTGATGGGACAGGGGCTGATCAGCCCCAGCATTTT.

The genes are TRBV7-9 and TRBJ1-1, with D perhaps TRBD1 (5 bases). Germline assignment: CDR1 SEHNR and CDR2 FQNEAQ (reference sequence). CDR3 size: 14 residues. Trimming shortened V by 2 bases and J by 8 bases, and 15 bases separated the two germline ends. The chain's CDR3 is CASSLFGATAEAFF. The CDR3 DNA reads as TGTGCCAGCAGCTTATTTGGGGCGACAGCAGAAGCTTTCTTT.